The clone carrying this TCR beta chain was recorded many times. Antigen specificity is unknown. Each CDR3 protein is one row after TCRdb ran MiXCR on the 5' RACE reads. This sample has 50,000 to 85,000 distinct CDR3 sequences, with 4% to 6% found just once. This sample is part of a study of neurological immune-mediated disorders. Whole-study results and caveats: Patients with HTLV-1-associated myelopathy had the highest level of TCR clonal expansion, whereas patients with multiple sclerosis had the lowest level, falling beneath the level found in healthy controls. None of the CDR3 amino acid sequences found in expanded clones was shared across subjects. This suggests that the TCR-beta repertoires were private in all groups.

This CDR3 spans 16 amino acids. The V gene end was trimmed by 3 bases and the J gene end by 6 bases; junction bases not matched to a gene: 11. Germline loops: CDR1 DFQATT, CDR2 SNEGSKA (reference sequence). V gene TRBV20-1 combines with J gene TRBJ1-6; 7 nucleotides line up with TRBD1. The receptor's source is a woman between 25 and 40 years old with multiple sclerosis. The sequencing sample was made of PBMCs. The CDR3 DNA follows: TGCAGTGCTAGTAGGGGGCAAACAGTTCTTAATTCACCCCTCCACTTT. It is translated as CSASRGQTVLNSPLHF.